Sequencing of this T cell receptor (beta chain) was carried out in a study of T cell changes during pregnancy in multiple sclerosis. Method: immunoSEQ multiplex PCR; TCRdb's copy keeps in-frame clones and lacks some. This table holds approximately 74,000 clones, less than 90% found once. This sample comprised peripheral blood, obtained before pregnancy. This TCR was sampled from a female donor with multiple sclerosis, enrolled in a pregnancy study.

The CDR3 sequence: CASSEDPTGLRSLRSNNEQYF. DNA for the CDR3: TGTGCCAGCAGTGAAGACCCGACAGGCTTGCGGAGCCTACGATCGAACAACGAGCAGTACTTC. The chain recombines TRBV2 with TRBJ2-7, with D perhaps TRBD1 (6 bases). The CDR3 has 21 residues. Germline V lookup: CDR1 SNHLY, CDR2 FYNNEI. Trimming removed 1 base from V and 5 bases from J, with 33 bases in between. Supplemented by reference TRBV2 and TRBJ2-7, the full variable domain reads EPEVTQTPSHQVTQMGQEVILRCVPISNHLYFYWYRQILGQKVEFLVSFYNNEISEKSEIFDDQFSVERPDGSNFTLKIRSTKLEDSAMYFCASSEDPTGLRSLRSNNEQYFGPGTRLTVT.